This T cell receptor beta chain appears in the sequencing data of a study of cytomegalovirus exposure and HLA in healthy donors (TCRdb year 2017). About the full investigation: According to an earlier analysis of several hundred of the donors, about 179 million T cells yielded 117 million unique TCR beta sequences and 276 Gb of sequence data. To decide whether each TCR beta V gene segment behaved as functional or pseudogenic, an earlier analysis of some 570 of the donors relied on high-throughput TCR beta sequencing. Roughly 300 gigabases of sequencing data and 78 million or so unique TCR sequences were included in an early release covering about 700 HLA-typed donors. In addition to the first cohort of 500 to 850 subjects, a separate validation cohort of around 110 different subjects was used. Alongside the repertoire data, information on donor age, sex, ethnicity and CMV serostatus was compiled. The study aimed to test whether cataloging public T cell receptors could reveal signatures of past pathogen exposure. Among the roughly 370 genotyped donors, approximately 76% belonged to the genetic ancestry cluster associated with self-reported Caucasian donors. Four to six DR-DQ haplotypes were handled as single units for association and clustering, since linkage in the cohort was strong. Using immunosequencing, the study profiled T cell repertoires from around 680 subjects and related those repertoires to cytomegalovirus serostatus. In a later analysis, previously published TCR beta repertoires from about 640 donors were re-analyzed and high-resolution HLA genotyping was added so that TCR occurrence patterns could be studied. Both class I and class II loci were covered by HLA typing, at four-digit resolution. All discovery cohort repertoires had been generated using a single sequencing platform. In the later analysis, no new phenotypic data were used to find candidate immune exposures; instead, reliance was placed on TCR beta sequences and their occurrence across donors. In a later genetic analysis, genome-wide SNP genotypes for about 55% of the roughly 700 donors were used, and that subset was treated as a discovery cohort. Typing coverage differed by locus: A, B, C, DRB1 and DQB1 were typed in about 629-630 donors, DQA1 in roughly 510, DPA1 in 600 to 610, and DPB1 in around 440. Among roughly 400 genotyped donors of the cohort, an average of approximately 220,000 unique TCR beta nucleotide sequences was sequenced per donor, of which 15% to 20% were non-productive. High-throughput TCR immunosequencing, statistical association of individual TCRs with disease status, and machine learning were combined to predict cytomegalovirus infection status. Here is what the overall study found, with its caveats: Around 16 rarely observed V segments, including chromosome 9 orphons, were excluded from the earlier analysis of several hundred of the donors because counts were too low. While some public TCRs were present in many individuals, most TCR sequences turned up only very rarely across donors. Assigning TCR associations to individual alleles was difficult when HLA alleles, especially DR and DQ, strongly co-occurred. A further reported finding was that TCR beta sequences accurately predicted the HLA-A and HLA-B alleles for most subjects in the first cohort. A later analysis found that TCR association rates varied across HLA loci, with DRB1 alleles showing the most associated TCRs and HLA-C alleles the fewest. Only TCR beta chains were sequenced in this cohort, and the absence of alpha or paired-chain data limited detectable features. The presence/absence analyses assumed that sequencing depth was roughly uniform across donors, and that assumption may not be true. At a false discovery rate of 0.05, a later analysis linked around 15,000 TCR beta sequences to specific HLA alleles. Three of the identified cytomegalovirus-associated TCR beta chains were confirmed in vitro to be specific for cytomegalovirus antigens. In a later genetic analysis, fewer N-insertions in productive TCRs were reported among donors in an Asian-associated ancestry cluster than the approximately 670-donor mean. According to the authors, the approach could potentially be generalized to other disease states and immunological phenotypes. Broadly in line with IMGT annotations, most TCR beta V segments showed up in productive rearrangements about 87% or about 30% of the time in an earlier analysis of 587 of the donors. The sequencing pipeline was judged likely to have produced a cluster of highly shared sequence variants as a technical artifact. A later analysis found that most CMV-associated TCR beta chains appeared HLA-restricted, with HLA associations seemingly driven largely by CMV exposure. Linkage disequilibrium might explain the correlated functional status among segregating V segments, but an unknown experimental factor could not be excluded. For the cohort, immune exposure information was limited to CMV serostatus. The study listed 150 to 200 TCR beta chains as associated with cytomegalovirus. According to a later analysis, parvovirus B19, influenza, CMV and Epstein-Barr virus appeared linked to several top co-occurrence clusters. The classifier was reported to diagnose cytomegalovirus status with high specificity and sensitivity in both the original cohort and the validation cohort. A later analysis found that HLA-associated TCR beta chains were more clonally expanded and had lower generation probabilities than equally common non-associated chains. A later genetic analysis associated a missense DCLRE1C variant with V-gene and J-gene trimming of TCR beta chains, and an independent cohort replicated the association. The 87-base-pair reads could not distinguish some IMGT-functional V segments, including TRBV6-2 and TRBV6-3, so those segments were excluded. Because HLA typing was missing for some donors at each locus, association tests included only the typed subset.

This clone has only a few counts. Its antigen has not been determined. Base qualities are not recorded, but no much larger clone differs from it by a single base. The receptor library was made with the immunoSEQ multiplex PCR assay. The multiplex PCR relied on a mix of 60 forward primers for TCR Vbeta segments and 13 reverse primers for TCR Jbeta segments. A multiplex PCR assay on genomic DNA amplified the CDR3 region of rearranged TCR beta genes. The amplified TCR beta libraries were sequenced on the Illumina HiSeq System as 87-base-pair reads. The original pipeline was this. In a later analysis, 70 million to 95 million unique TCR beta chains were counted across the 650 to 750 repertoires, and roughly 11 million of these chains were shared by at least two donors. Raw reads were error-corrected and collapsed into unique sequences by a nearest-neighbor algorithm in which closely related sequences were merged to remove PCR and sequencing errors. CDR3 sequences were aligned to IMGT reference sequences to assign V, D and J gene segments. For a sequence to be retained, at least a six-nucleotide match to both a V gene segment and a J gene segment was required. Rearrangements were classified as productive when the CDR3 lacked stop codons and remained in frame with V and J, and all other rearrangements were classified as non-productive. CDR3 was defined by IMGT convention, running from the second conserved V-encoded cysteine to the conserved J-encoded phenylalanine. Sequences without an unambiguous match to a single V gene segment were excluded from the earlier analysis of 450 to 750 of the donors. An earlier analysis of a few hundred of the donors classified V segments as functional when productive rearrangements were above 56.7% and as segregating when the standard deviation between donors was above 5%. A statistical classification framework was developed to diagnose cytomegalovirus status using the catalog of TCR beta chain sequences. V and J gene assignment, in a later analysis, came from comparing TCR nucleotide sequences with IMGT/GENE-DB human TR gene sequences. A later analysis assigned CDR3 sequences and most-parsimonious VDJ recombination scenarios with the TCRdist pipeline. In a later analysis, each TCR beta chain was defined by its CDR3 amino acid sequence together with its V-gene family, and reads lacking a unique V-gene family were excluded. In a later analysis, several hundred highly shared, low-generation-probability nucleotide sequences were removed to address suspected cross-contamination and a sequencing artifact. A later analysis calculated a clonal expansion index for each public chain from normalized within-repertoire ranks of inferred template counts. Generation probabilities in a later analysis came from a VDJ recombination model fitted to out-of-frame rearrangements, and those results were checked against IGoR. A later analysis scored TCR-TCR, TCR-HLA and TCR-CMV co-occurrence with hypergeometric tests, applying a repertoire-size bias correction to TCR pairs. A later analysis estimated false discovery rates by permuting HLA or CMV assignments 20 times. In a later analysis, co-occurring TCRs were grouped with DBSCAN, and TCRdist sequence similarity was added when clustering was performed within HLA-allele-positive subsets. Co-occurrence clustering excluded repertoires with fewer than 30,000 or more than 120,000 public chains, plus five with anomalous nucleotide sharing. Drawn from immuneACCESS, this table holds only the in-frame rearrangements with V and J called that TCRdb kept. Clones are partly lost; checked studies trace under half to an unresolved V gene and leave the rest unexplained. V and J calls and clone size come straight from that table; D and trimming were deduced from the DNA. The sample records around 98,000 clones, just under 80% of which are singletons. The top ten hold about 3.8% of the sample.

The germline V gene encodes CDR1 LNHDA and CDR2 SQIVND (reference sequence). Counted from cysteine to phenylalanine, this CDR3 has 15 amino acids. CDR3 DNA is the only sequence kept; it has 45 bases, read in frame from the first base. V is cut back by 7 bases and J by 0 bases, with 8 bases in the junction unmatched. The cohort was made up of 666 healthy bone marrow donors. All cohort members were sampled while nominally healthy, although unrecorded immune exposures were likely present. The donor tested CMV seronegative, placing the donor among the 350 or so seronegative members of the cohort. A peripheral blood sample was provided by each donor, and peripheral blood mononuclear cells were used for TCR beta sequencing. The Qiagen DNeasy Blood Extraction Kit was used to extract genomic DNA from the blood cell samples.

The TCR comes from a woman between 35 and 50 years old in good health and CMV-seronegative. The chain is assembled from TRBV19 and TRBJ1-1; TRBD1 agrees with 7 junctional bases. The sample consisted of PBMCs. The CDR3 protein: CASKVYGTVNTEAFF. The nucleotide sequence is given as TGTGCCAGTAAGGTGTACGGGACAGTGAACACTGAAGCTTTCTTT.